These 9 T cell receptor beta chains share one sample of origin, sequenced in a study of spatial heterogeneity in lung cancer. Time point described: sample taken at primary tumor resection. One entry per CDR3 protein results from TCRdb running MiXCR on the 5' RACE reads. The sample holds 7,500 to 9,000 distinct CDR3 sequences; about 9.6% are singletons and the top ten take approximately 25%. The source material was normal lung tissue next to the tumor, sampled at surgery. The receptors stem from a male donor with early-stage non-small cell lung cancer.

This clonotype was found many times. This rearrangement joins TRBV7-2 to TRBJ2-3; 7 nucleotides match TRBD2. Per germline, CDR1 SGHTA and CDR2 FQGNSA. The CDR3 has 15 amino acids. The junction had 7 bases not matched to a gene; V was cut back by 1 base and J by 6 bases. CDR3 amino acids: CASSLDAGALDTQYF. CDR3 nucleotides: TGTGCCAGCAGCTTAGACGCGGGAGCGCTGGATACGCAGTATTTT.

This clonotype was seen at least ten times. At one end, the junction sequence differs from germline, possibly due to a read error. The V call is TRBV29-1, the J call TRBJ1-2, with 7 bases fitting TRBD1. Germline-derived CDR1 and CDR2 are SQVTM and ANQGSEA. The CDR3 extends over 12 amino acids. The CDR3 is CSVVVDRAAYTF. As DNA, the CDR3 is TGCAGCGTTGTCGTAGACAGGGCCGCCTACACCTTT. Filled out from reference TRBV29-1 and TRBJ1-2, the complete variable domain reads SAVISQKPSRDICQRGTSLTIQCQVDSQVTMMFWYRQQPGQSLTLIATANQGSEATYESGFVIDKFPISRPNLTFSTLTVSNMSPEDSSIYLCSVVVDRAAYTFGSGTRLTVV.

This clonotype occurred many times. This rearrangement joins TRBV29-1 to TRBJ1-2; tentative D call: TRBD1 (5 bases). This CDR3 is built from 13 residues. V was cut by 5 bases and J by 6 bases, with 16 bases left in between. CDR1 is SQVTM and CDR2 is ANQGSEA in the germline V gene. DNA for the CDR3: TGCAGCGTTAAGGAAGGGGCAGGGAATGGCTACACCTTC. This translates into CSVKEGAGNGYTF.

This clonotype was observed at least ten times. The chain combines TRBV7-2 with TRBJ1-1; D not certain. Germline V gives CDR1 SGHTA, CDR2 FQGNSA. V was cut by 1 base and J by 4 bases, with 4 bases left in between. The CDR3 runs to 12 residues. In DNA, the CDR3 is TGTGCCAGCAGCTTAGGGATCACTGAAGCTTTCTTT. Amino acids: CASSLGITEAFF.

This clonotype has a handful of counts. The chain employs TRBV27 and TRBJ1-3; TRBD1 is a possible D gene (6 bases). This CDR3 contains 14 residues. Germline lookup yields CDR1 MNHEY and CDR2 SMNVEV (reference sequence). The V and J ends lost 7 bases and 4 bases respectively, with 14 bases between them. The DNA for the CDR3 is TGTGCCAGCAAGCTGGGGGCAGGAGGAAACACCATATATTTT. Its protein is CASKLGAGGNTIYF.

This clonotype was detected ten times or more. The V and J genes are TRBV7-2 and TRBJ2-1; D call uncertain. Germline V gives CDR1 SGHTA, CDR2 FQGNSA. V dropped 5 bases and J dropped 5 bases, with 10 bases sitting between them. The CDR3 has 13 residues. The CDR3 reads CASSPLANNEQFF. CDR3 sequence (DNA): TGTGCCAGCAGCCCTTTGGCGAACAATGAGCAGTTCTTC. The variable domain in full, completed from reference TRBV7-2 and TRBJ2-1, reads GAGVSQSPSNKVTEKGKDVELRCDPISGHTALYWYRQSLGQGLEFLIYFQGNSAPDKSGLPSDRFSAERTGGSVSTLTIQRTQQEDSAVYLCASSPLANNEQFFGPGTRLTVL.

This clonotype is large by share. The rearrangement joins TRBV7-6 to TRBJ2-7; no clear D gene. The CDR3 contains 14 residues. Deletions cut 1 base from V and 7 bases from J, with 14 bases between. In germline, CDR1 is SGHVS, CDR2 FNYEAQ. In nucleotides, the CDR3 is TGTGCCAGCAGCTTAGGGGTGCAGCCGAAGGAGCAGTACTTC. It is translated as CASSLGVQPKEQYF.

In this sample, this clonotype is medium-sized. CDR3 nucleotides: TGTGCCAGCAATAGGGCAGGGGGTGAGCAGTACTTC. This sequence encodes CASNRAGGEQYF. This chain connects TRBV12-3 or TRBV12-4 to TRBJ2-7, with 7 bases lining up with TRBD1. This CDR3 has 12 amino acids. V lost 7 bases to trimming and J lost 7 bases; unmatched junction nucleotides: 7.

Relative to its sample, this clonotype is medium-sized. This chain links TRBV5-1 with TRBJ2-5; possibly TRBD1 or TRBD2 for D (5 bases each). The CDR3 totals 13 residues. Germline values: CDR1 SGHRS, CDR2 YFSETQ. V was clipped by 4 bases and J by 2 bases, with 9 bases between them. The CDR3 sequence is CASSGGPQETQYF. DNA of the CDR3: TGCGCCAGCAGCGGGGGACCTCAAGAGACCCAGTACTTC.